The 13 T cell receptor beta chains below come from one sample, sequenced in a study of blood T cell repertoires in COVID-19 (dated by TCRdb to 2018 to 2020). Libraries were made using the immunoSEQ multiplex PCR assay. Imported from immuneACCESS, the table was reduced by TCRdb to in-frame sequences with V and J called. These copies leave out some clones; in studies compared against another copy, an unresolved V gene accounts for under half, and the cause of the remainder is not known. The sample table holds approximately 240,000 clones, of which about 86% were seen once. Jointly, the top ten make up roughly 2.4% of the sample. Input material: peripheral blood. The source is a woman aged 60-75 years with acute or convalescent COVID-19.

The chain has TRBV6-1 and TRBJ2-7; D is possibly TRBD2 (6 bases). Per germline, CDR1 MNHNS and CDR2 SASEGT. The CDR3 extends over 16 amino acids. The V gene lost 1 base and the J gene lost 0 bases, with 13 bases spanning the gap. The CDR3 sequence: CASSEGRGSYSYEQYF. The DNA of the CDR3 is TGTGCCAGCAGTGAAGGCCGGGGGTCCTACTCCTACGAGCAGTACTTC.

The gene calls are TRBV6-6 and TRBJ1-4; a weak D match, TRBD1 (5 bases). Germline V gives CDR1 MNHNY, CDR2 SVGAGI (reference sequence). This CDR3 has 19 amino acids. V was shortened by 5 bases and J by 0 bases, with 22 bases between the two germline ends. DNA of the CDR3: TGTGCCAGCAGTCCTCAAACGGCTAGGGGCGACACAACTAATGAAAAACTGTTTTTT. Residues: CASSPQTARGDTTNEKLFF.

This clone appeared a few times. V gene TRBV23-1 combines with J gene TRBJ1-6; 10 bases fit TRBD1. TRBV23-1 is recorded as an ORF, its role being uncertain. The CDR3 extends over 13 amino acids. V trimming: 7 bases; J trimming: 7 bases; junction bases outside the gene matches: 1. CDR3 loop: CASTGQGNSPLHF. CDR3 coding DNA: TGCGCCAGCACGGGACAGGGGAATTCACCCCTCCACTTT.

The V and J genes are TRBV5-8 and TRBJ1-1, with D perhaps TRBD1 (6 bases). Trimming stripped 2 bases from V and 6 bases from J, with 11 bases between. The CDR3 extends over 13 amino acids. Per the germline V gene, CDR1 is SGHTS and CDR2 is YDEGEE. The CDR3 loop reads CASSFNRDAEAFF. The CDR3 DNA follows: TGTGCCAGCAGCTTTAACAGGGACGCTGAAGCTTTCTTT.

V and J are TRBV7-8 and TRBJ1-5; 10 positions agree with TRBD1. After removal of 5 bases from V and 6 bases from J, the junction contained 7 bases not matched to a gene. Germline V lookup: CDR1 SGHVS, CDR2 FQNEAQ. The CDR3 consists of 15 residues. CDR3 loop: CASSRKGQGSQPQHF. The CDR3 DNA is TGTGCCAGCAGCCGTAAGGGACAGGGGAGTCAGCCCCAGCATTTT. Full variable domain (rest looked up from reference TRBV7-8 and TRBJ1-5): GAGVSQSPRYKVAKRGQDVALRCDPISGHVSLFWYQQALGQGPEFLTYFQNEAQLDKSGLPSDRFFAERPEGSVSTLKIQRTQQEDSAVYLCASSRKGQGSQPQHFGDGTRLSIL.

The chain couples TRBV29-1 to TRBJ1-2, with TRBD1 matching 8 bases. Germline V lookup: CDR1 SQVTM, CDR2 ANQGSEA. The V gene end was trimmed by 6 bases and the J gene end by 8 bases; junction bases not matched to a gene: 11. CDR3 length: 13 amino acids. The CDR3 DNA reads TGCAGCGTACGCGCCGACAGGGGATACGGCTACACCTTC. Residues: CSVRADRGYGYTF.

The chain recombines TRBV3-1 (or the pseudogene TRBV3-2) with TRBJ1-6; D is ambiguous. Germline V gene sequence: CDR1 LGHDT, CDR2 YNNKEL (reference sequence). The V and J ends lost 10 bases and 6 bases respectively, with 13 bases between them. The CDR3 has 13 residues. CDR3 in DNA: TGTGCCACACGAGGGCCTCCTAATTCACCCCTCCACTTT. Amino acids: CATRGPPNSPLHF.

V gene TRBV7-8 combines with J gene TRBJ2-5, with D possibly TRBD2 on 7 matching bases. V was pared by 7 bases and J by 5 bases, with 17 bases between. CDR3 size: 14 residues. Per the germline V gene, CDR1 is SGHVS and CDR2 is FQNEAQ. DNA of the CDR3: TGTGCCAGCACCCTAGGGGGGGAGGGGGAGACCCAGTACTTC. Amino acids: CASTLGGEGETQYF.

The rearrangement uses TRBV5-1 and TRBJ1-1; tentative D call: TRBD1 (6 bases). Germline V gene sequence: CDR1 SGHRS, CDR2 YFSETQ. The CDR3 totals 17 residues. The V end lost 1 base, the J end lost 0 bases, and 16 bases lay between the germline ends. The CDR3 here is CASSLFLGGTMNTEAFF. The CDR3 coding sequence is TGCGCCAGCAGCTTGTTCTTGGGGGGGACAATGAACACTGAAGCTTTCTTT.

In this sample, this clone turned up once. The chain couples TRBV7-8 to TRBJ2-1; TRBD2 matches at 7 bases. The V segment lost 3 bases and the J segment 2 bases; nucleotides outside the gene matches: 4. The V gene's germline CDR1 is SGHVS and CDR2 FQNEAQ. The CDR3 runs 15 residues. Here the CDR3 DNA reads TGTGCCAGCAGCTTGTACGGGACTACCTACAATGAGCAGTTCTTC. Translating gives CASSLYGTTYNEQFF.

This clone was counted a single time. V is TRBV7-9 and J is TRBJ2-1, with D tentatively TRBD2 (6 bases). The V end lost 5 bases, the J end lost 4 bases, and 15 bases lay between the germline ends. CDR1 and CDR2 (germline): SEHNR, FQNEAQ (reference sequence). This CDR3 region has 15 residues. CDR3 nucleotide sequence: TGTGCCAGCAGCCGACCGGGACTTCAGTACAATGAGCAGTTCTTC. Residues: CASSRPGLQYNEQFF.

The CDR3 region has the DNA TGTGCCAGCAGTTACAAGGAGGGTTACTATGGCTACACCTTC. Translated, it gives CASSYKEGYYGYTF. J is TRBJ1-2 and V is TRBV6-2 or TRBV6-3; D remains unclear. V lost 2 bases to trimming and J lost 3 bases, with 10 bases between them. Germline CDR1 and CDR2: MNHEY and SVGEGT. The CDR3 runs to 14 residues.

The V and J genes are TRBV21-1 and TRBJ1-1; the listed D gene, TRBD1, was not tested against the DNA. TRBV21-1 is a known pseudogene. There are 17 residues in the CDR3. CDR3 sequence reads: CASSKEGGPPPDTEAFF. As DNA, the CDR3 is TGTGCCAGCAGCAAAGAAGGGGGCCCTCCTCCTGACACTGAAGCTTTCTTT.